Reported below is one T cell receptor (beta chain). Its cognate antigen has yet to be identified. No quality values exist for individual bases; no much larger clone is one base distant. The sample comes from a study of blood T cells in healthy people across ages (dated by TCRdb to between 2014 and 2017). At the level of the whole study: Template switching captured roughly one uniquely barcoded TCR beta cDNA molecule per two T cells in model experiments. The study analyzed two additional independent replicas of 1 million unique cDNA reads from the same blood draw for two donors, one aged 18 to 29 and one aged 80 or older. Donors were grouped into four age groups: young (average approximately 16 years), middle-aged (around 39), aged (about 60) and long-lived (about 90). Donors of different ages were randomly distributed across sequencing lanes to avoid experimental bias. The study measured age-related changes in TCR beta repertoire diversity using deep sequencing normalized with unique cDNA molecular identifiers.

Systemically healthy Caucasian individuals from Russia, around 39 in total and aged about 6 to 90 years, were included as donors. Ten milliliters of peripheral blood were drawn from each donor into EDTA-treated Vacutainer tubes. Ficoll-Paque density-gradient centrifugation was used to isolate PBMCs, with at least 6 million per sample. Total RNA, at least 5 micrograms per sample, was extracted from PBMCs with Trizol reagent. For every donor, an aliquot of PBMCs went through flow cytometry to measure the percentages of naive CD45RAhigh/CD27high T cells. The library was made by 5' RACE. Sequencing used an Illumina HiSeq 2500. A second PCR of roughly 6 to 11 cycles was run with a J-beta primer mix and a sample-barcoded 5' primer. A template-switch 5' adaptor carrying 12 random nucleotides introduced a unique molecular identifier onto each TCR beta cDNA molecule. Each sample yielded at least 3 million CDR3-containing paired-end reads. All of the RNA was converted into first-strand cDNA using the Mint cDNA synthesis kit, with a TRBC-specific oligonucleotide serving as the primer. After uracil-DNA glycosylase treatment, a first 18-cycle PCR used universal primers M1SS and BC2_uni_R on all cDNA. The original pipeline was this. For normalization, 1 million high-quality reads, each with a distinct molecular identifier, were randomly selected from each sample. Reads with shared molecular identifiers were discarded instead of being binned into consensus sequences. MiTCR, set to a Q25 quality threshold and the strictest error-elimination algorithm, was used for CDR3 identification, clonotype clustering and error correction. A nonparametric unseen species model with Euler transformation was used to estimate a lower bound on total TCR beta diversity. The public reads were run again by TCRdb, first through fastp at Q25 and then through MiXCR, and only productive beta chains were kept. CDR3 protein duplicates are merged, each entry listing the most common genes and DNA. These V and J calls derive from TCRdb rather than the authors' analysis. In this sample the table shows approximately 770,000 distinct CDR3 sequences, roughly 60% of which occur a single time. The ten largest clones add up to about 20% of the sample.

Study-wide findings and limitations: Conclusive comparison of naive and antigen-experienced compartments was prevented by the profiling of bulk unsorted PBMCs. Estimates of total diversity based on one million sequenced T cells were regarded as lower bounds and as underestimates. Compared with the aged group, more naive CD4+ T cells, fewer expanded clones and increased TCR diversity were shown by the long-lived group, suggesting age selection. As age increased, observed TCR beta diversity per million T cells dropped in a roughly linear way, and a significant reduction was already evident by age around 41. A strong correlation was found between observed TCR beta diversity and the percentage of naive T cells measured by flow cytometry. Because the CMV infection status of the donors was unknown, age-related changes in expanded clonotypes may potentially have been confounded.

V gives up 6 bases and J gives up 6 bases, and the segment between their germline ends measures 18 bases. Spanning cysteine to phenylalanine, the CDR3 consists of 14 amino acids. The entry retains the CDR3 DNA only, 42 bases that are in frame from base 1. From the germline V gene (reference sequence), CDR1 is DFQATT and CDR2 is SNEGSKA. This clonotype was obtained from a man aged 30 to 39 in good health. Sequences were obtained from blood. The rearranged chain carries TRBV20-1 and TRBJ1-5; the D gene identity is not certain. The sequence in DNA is TGCAGTGCCCCCCCCGCAGGCTCCATTCAGCCCCAGCATTTT. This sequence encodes CSAPPAGSIQPQHF.